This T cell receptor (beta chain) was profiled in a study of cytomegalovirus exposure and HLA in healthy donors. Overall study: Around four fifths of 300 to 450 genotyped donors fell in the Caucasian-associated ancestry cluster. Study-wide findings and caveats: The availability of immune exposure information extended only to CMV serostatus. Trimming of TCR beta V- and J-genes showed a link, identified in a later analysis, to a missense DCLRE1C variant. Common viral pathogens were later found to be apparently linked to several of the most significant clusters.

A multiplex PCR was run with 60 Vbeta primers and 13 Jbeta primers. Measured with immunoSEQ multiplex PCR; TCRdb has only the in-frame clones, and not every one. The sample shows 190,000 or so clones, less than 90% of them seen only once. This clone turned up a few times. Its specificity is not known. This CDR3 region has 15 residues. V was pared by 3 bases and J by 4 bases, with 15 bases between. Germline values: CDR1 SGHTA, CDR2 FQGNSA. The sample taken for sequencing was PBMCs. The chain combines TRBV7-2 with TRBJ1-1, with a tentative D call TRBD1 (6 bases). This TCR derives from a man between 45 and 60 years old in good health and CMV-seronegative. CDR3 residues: CASSLNRVSSTEAFF. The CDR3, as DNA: TGTGCCAGCAGCTTGAACAGGGTTTCGAGCACTGAAGCTTTCTTT.